This is a list of T cell receptor beta chains from one sample in a study of blood T cells in healthy people across ages. TCRdb called the 5' RACE reads again in MiXCR, with one record for every CDR3 protein. The table has around 970,000 distinct CDR3 sequences, 45% to 60% seen once; the top ten hold about 22%. Material: blood. These receptors were collected from a woman aged 55-75 years in good health. CDR3s include the opening cysteine and the closing phenylalanine or tryptophan. Fields, in order: CDR3 length, D gene, V gene, J gene, CDR3 protein. D genes are given only for firm matches.

>16|TRBD2|TRBV27|.
CASSSRRLAGNNEQYF
>18|.|TRBV15|.
CATSRATNSKGSYNEQYF
>17|TRBD1|TRBV15|TRBJ2-7
CATSRDVGTGLTYEQYF
>14|.|TRBV6-1|TRBJ2-3
CASSEDRDIRTQYF
>13|.|TRBV30|TRBJ2-7
CAWSPGPSPEQYF
>17|TRBD2|TRBV4-3|TRBJ2-5
CASSQERSAGGGETQYF
>12|.|TRBV10-3|TRBJ2-7
CAISPRGYEQYF
>12|.|TRBV12-3/TRBV12-4|TRBJ2-7
CASSLIRYEQYF
>17|TRBD1|TRBV20-1|TRBJ2-6
CSARVATGPPGANVLTF
>16|.|TRBV6-2/TRBV6-3|TRBJ2-1
CASSYRGGMPYNEQFF
>14|.|TRBV20-1|TRBJ2-7
CSASPRVSSYEQYF
>17|.|TRBV7-6|TRBJ2-6
CASSTPWGPSGANVLTF
>14|TRBD1|TRBV6-6|.
CASTLGQMAYEQYF
>18|.|TRBV9|TRBJ2-1
CASEKGAPRSGDYNEQFF
>16|TRBD2|TRBV6-1|TRBJ2-1
CASRETSGSSYNEQFF
>17|TRBD1|TRBV3-1|TRBJ2-2
CASSQDLRGRSTGELFF
>11|.|TRBV21-1|TRBJ1-4
CASKPSEELFF
>15|TRBD2|TRBV5-6|TRBJ2-3
CASSFGRASADTQYF
>13|TRBD2|TRBV6-1|TRBJ2-1
CASQGLDLGEQFF
>15|.|TRBV29-1|TRBJ2-1
CSVERTVSSYNEQFF
>18|.|TRBV6-2/TRBV6-3|TRBJ2-3
CASRGLPGGRGGSDTQYF
>15|.|TRBV15|TRBJ2-7
CATSKLHPAYGEQYF
>16|TRBD2|TRBV20-1|.
CSASSSGRAGGHEQYF
>16|TRBD2|TRBV7-3|TRBJ2-5
CASSLRGSSGGETQYF
>15|.|TRBV7-9|TRBJ2-1
CASSPPGWTYNEQFF
>13|.|TRBV7-6|TRBJ1-1
CASSSELTTEAFF
>18|TRBD2|TRBV7-2|TRBJ2-3
CASSLILGGRASADTQYF
>15|.|TRBV4-2|TRBJ1-5
CASSQEWGSNQPQHF
>15|.|TRBV6-2/TRBV6-3|TRBJ2-3
CASSYSNRAPDTQYF
>15|.|TRBV20-1|TRBJ1-1
CSARDLIRGNTEAFF
>17|TRBD2|TRBV20-1|TRBJ2-1
CSAPSSSGRPAGNEQFF
>13|TRBD1|TRBV20-1|TRBJ1-2
CSASAGTGSGYTF
>15|.|TRBV7-2|TRBJ2-7
CASSLEQGNTYEQYF
>16|TRBD1|TRBV15|TRBJ1-2
CATSRAQGQENYGYTF
>15|.|TRBV11-1|TRBJ2-7
CASSLGGHGRTEQYF
>15|.|TRBV5-6|TRBJ2-5
CASSFRGPGGETQYF
>21|TRBD2|TRBV11-2|TRBJ2-5
CASSLPPIGAGGLAGMETQYF
>15|.|TRBV29-1|TRBJ2-5
CSVGPNLAYPETQYF
>12|.|TRBV20-1|TRBJ2-1
CSATKGLNEQFF
>11|.|TRBV20-1|TRBJ2-3
CSASMTDTQYF
>12|.|TRBV6-6|TRBJ2-7
CASSPSHYEQYF
>13|TRBD1|TRBV20-1|TRBJ1-6
CSAKDRVDSPLHF
>15|TRBD1|TRBV5-5|.
CASSSYRGPNYEQYF
>14|.|TRBV10-1|TRBJ1-2
CATPTGSPGYGYTF
>16|.|TRBV7-6|TRBJ2-1
CASSLGGGAGYNEQFF
>16|TRBD1|TRBV5-1|TRBJ2-3
CASSNRDRDMKDTQYF
>14|.|TRBV20-1|TRBJ1-2
CSASGGPEGYGYTF
>15|.|TRBV20-1|TRBJ1-2
CSAHFKGGSNYGYTF